These 24 T cell receptor beta chains share one sample of origin, sequenced in a study of Graves' ophthalmopathy and Graves' hyperthyroidism. Scientists amplified the TCR beta CDR3 regions from RNA transcripts. After a first-round RT-PCR with HTBI primers, a second-round multiplex PCR was run. TCRdb passed the multiplex PCR reads through MiXCR, listing each CDR3 protein once. The sample carries 1 million to 1.3 million distinct CDR3 sequences, about two fifths recorded once. The sequencing input was peripheral blood or thyroid tissue (not recorded which). The source is an adult man with Graves' hyperthyroidism.

The chain has TRBV14 and TRBJ1-1, with unresolved D. With 4 bases removed from V and 0 bases from J, the gap between germline ends came to 12 bases. In germline, CDR1 is SGHDN, CDR2 FVKESK. There are 15 residues in the CDR3. CDR3 nucleotides: TGTGCCAGCAGCCCTGTATTAGGTTTGAACACTGAAGCTTTCTTT. This codes for CASSPVLGLNTEAFF.

This clonotype was found many times. The chain carries TRBV2 and TRBJ1-2; 7 nucleotides align to TRBD1. The germline V gene has CDR1 SNHLY and CDR2 FYNNEI. The CDR3 is 12 amino acids. The V gene end was trimmed by 0 bases and the J gene end by 14 bases; junction bases not matched to a gene: 6. In nucleotides, the CDR3 is TGTGCCAGCAGTGAAGCGCGAGAGGGGGCAACCTTC. Translation: CASSEAREGATF. The variable domain in full, with the rest retrieved from reference TRBV2 and TRBJ1-2, is EPEVTQTPSHQVTQMGQEVILRCVPISNHLYFYWYRQILGQKVEFLVSFYNNEISEKSEIFDDQFSVERPDGSNFTLKIRSTKLEDSAMYFCASSEAREGATFGSGTRLTVV.

Concerning this clonotype itself: A much larger clone lies one base from this, so it may be a read error. Because it lacks the conserved phenylalanine or tryptophan at the end, this CDR3 is likely a read error. The V call is TRBV24-1, the J call TRBJ2-2; 11 nucleotides match TRBD1. The trim removed 0 bases at V and 0 bases at J, leaving 2 bases unmatched. CDR1 and CDR2 from the germline V gene are KGHDR and SFDVKD. This CDR3 is built from 18 residues. CDR3 DNA sequence: TGTGCCACCAGTGATTTGAAGGGACAGGGGGCGAACACCGGGGAGCTGTTTCTT. This gives the protein CATSDLKGQGANTGELFL.

This clonotype was observed many times. The rearrangement joins TRBV5-5 to TRBJ1-1; D gene uncertain. The V and J ends lost 4 bases and 7 bases respectively, with 8 bases between them. The CDR3 is made up of 11 amino acids. Germline CDR1 SGHKS, CDR2 YYEKEE (reference sequence). CDR3: CASSPDGEAFF. In DNA form, the CDR3 reads TGTGCCAGCAGCCCCGATGGTGAAGCTTTCTTT.

Ten or more counts support this clonotype. The V call is TRBV7-2, the J call TRBJ2-7, with TRBD1 matching over 9 bases. Per the germline V gene, CDR1 is SGHTA and CDR2 is FQGNSA. The V gene end was trimmed by 5 bases and the J gene end by 4 bases; junction bases not matched to a gene: 9. The CDR3 contains 15 residues. CDR3 nucleotides: TGTGCCAGCAGCCCACTGCTGGGACAGGGATACGAGCAGTACTTC. Translated, it gives CASSPLLGQGYEQYF.

V gene TRBV9 combines with J gene TRBJ2-2, with D perhaps TRBD1 (6 bases). Germline V lookup: CDR1 SGDLS, CDR2 YYNGEE. This CDR3 is built from 16 residues. V dropped 4 bases and J dropped 1 base, with 14 bases sitting between them. The CDR3: CASSLHRDKNTGELFF. CDR3 nucleotide sequence: TGTGCCAGCAGCCTTCACCGGGACAAGAACACCGGGGAGCTGTTTTTT.

As regards this clonotype: This may come from a read error, since a much larger clone is one base off. The genes are TRBV4-1 and TRBJ2-5; D remains unclear. Germline CDR1 is MGHRA and CDR2 is YSYEKL. CDR3 length: 15 amino acids. This chain's CDR3 is CASGQSPSGQETQYF. CDR3 nucleotide sequence: TGCGCCAGCGGCCAGTCCCCATCAGGCCAAGAGACCCAGTACTTC.

The V gene is TRBV4-2, the J gene TRBJ2-5, with D maybe TRBD2 (7 bases). The germline V gene has CDR1 LGHNA and CDR2 YNFKEQ. The V end was cut by 3 bases, the J end by 5 bases, with 19 bases between. This CDR3 contains 16 residues. CDR3 protein: CASSHGGRELGETQYF. CDR3 in DNA: TGTGCCAGCAGCCACGGGGGGCGAGAATTGGGGGAGACCCAGTACTTC.

V gene TRBV7-6 combines with J gene TRBJ2-2; 10 nucleotides align to TRBD2. Trimming took 4 bases from V and 4 from J; bases not matched to a gene: 3. The CDR3 contains 15 residues. CDR1 and CDR2 from the germline V gene are SGHVS and FNYEAQ. CDR3 protein: CASSSSGSFTGELFF. The CDR3 DNA is TGTGCCAGCAGCTCTAGCGGGAGTTTCACCGGGGAGCTGTTTTTT.

This clonotype came up a few times. The chain couples TRBV29-1 to TRBJ1-4; no firm D call. CDR3 length: 12 amino acids. V shed 5 bases and J shed 3 bases, with 7 bases lying between them. Germline V lookup: CDR1 SQVTM, CDR2 ANQGSEA. The CDR3 sequence is CSVTAPNEKLFF. In nucleotides, the CDR3 is TGCAGCGTTACGGCACCTAATGAAAAACTGTTTTTT.

Only a few counts were recorded for this clonotype. A read error is possible here, since a much larger clone lies one base away. The chain combines TRBV11-2 with TRBJ2-5; a weak D match, TRBD2 (5 bases). The CDR3 consists of 12 residues. Germline V gene sequence: CDR1 SGHAT, CDR2 FQNNGV. Deletions cut 4 bases from V and 9 bases from J, with 12 bases between. In DNA, the CDR3 is TGTGCCAGCAGCTCCCGGTTGGAGGCCCAGTACTTC. This translates into CASSSRLEAQYF.

The chain has TRBV10-3 and TRBJ2-2; 9 bases fit TRBD2. CDR3 size: 14 residues. CDR1 ENHRY and CDR2 SYGVKD come from the germline V gene. The V segment lost 10 bases and the J segment 5 bases; nucleotides outside the gene matches: 8. This chain's CDR3 is CASRLAELTGELFF. DNA of the CDR3: TGTGCCAGCAGACTAGCGGAACTTACCGGGGAGCTGTTTTTT.

Many counts were recorded for this clonotype. The chain links TRBV29-1 to TRBJ1-2; D is unclear. V lost 4 bases, J lost 8 bases, and 11 bases lay in between. The CDR3 spans 11 residues. CDR1 SQVTM and CDR2 ANQGSEA come from the germline V gene. The CDR3 is CSVVRSDGYTF. CDR3 in DNA: TGCAGCGTTGTCAGGTCTGACGGCTACACCTTC.

Concerning this clonotype itself: This sequence may be a read error, since a much larger clone differs from it by one base. This chain uses TRBV7-9 with TRBJ1-4; D gene unclear. The CDR3 runs to 12 residues. Looked up from germline, CDR1 is SEHNR and CDR2 is FQNEAQ (reference sequence). The CDR3 bases are TGTGCCTGCAGCTCCACCCGGGAAAAACTGTTTTTT. This sequence encodes CACSSTREKLFF.

The rearrangement links TRBV4-1 to TRBJ2-2, with D uncertain. There are 13 residues in the CDR3. Germline V gene data show CDR1 as MGHRA and CDR2 as YSYEKL. V was shortened by 4 bases and J by 6 bases, with 9 bases between the two germline ends. CDR3 amino acids: CASSPLVPGELFF. The CDR3 bases are TGCGCCAGCAGCCCCCTCGTGCCCGGGGAGCTGTTTTTT.

This sequence joins TRBV29-1 and TRBJ2-7, with TRBD2 matching over 8 bases. V shed 4 bases and J 6 bases; nucleotides not matched to a gene: 5. The V gene's germline CDR1 is SQVTM and CDR2 ANQGSEA. The CDR3 totals 12 residues. CDR3 in DNA: TGCAGCGTTGGGGGACTAGACGGCGAGCAGTACTTC. Protein: CSVGGLDGEQYF.

This clonotype has a handful of counts. This chain links TRBV6-5 with TRBJ1-4; a weak D match, TRBD1 (5 bases). CDR1 and CDR2 from the germline V gene are MNHEY and SVGAGI. The CDR3 runs 13 residues. The V and J ends lost 6 bases and 8 bases respectively, with 13 bases between them. CDR3 amino acids: CASRSRGEEKLFF. The CDR3 DNA follows: TGTGCCAGCAGATCTAGGGGTGAAGAAAAACTGTTTTTT.

The V call is TRBV11-2, the J call TRBJ2-7, with 9 bases fitting TRBD2. There are 14 residues in the CDR3. Germline V lookup: CDR1 SGHAT, CDR2 FQNNGV. Losses at the gene ends were 7 bases for V and 5 bases for J; bases not matched to a gene: 9. CDR3 bases: TGTGCCAGCACCGGGTGGCTAGCGGGAAACGAGCAGTACTTC. It translates to CASTGWLAGNEQYF.

As to this clonotype: A much larger clone lies a single base off, so this may be a read error. The chain joins TRBV6-1 to TRBJ1-5; 9 bases are shared with TRBD1. V gave up 6 bases and J gave up 6 bases; unmatched junction bases: 3. The CDR3 is 13 residues long. Germline V lookup: CDR1 MNHNS, CDR2 SASEGT. CDR3 in amino acids: CASSWTGAQPQHF. The CDR3 DNA reads as TGTGCCAGCAGCTGGACAGGGGCTCAGCCCCAGCATTTT.

This clonotype was detected a few times. V gene TRBV7-9 combines with J gene TRBJ2-5; 9 nucleotides agree with TRBD1. V dropped 5 bases and J dropped 5; count of bases not matched to a gene: 21. CDR1 and CDR2 (germline): SEHNR, FQNEAQ (reference sequence). The CDR3 is 19 amino acids. The CDR3, as DNA: TGTGCCAGCAGCCAGGGCAGAGGGATACCGGGACAGGGTTGGGAGACCCAGTACTTC. This gives the protein CASSQGRGIPGQGWETQYF. Complete variable domain (other parts from reference TRBV7-9 and TRBJ2-5): DTGVSQNPRHKITKRGQNVTFRCDPISEHNRLYWYRQTLGQGPEFLTYFQNEAQLEKSRLLSDRFSAERPKGSFSTLEIQRTEQGDSAMYLCASSQGRGIPGQGWETQYFGPGTRLLVL.

The table lists this clonotype with many counts. The chain employs TRBV7-2 and TRBJ2-7; 9 bases are a match to TRBD1. The junction had 11 bases not matched to a gene; V was cut back by 3 bases and J by 5 bases. The CDR3 extends over 16 amino acids. Germline assignment: CDR1 SGHTA and CDR2 FQGNSA. CDR3 nucleotide sequence: TGTGCCAGCAGCTTTTTTCCGGGACAGGGCATCGACGAGCAGTACTTC. It encodes CASSFFPGQGIDEQYF.

This clonotype was observed a few times. J is TRBJ1-5 and V is TRBV20-1; 7 positions agree with TRBD1. This CDR3 comprises 15 residues. Germline assignment: CDR1 DFQATT and CDR2 SNEGSKA (reference sequence). V gave up 0 bases and J gave up 5 bases; unmatched junction bases: 7. CDR3 sequence (DNA): TGCAGTGCTAGAGATTTCGCAGGGGGAGATCAGCCCCAGCATTTT. This sequence encodes CSARDFAGGDQPQHF.

On this clonotype itself: A read error may be the cause here, since a much bigger clone is one base away. This chain links TRBV4-1 with TRBJ1-1; no firm D call. V lost 1 base and J 7 bases, leaving 16 bases between the germline ends. Per germline, CDR1 MGHRA and CDR2 YSYEKL. This CDR3 is 15 amino acids long. In nucleotides, the CDR3 is TGCGCCAGCAGCCAAGCGGCGGTCCGGGCGCGTGAAGCTTTCTTT. Protein sequence: CASSQAAVRAREAFF.

This clonotype was seen just once. V and J are TRBV25-1 and TRBJ1-2, with a weak D call TRBD1 (5 bases). CDR3 length: 17 amino acids. Trimming stripped 6 bases from V and 0 bases from J, with 20 bases between. Germline V gene data show CDR1 as MGHDK and CDR2 as SYGVNS. The CDR3 here is CASSLFGALLANYGYTF. In DNA, the CDR3 is TGTGCCAGCAGCTTATTCGGGGCCTTGCTAGCTAACTATGGCTACACCTTC.